Below are 27 T cell receptor beta chains sequenced from a single sample in a study of T-cell memory formation after mild COVID-19. One entry per CDR3 protein, called by TCRdb with MiXCR from the 5' RACE reads. The sample consists of 70,000 to 100,000 distinct CDR3 sequences, approximately 16% of them appearing once. The material sequenced was PBMCs or a T cell subset sorted from them (not recorded which). These receptors were collected from a man between 18 and 35 years old who had mild COVID-19 (a few samples of this study predate the infection). Cell type and time point are not known.

This chain joins TRBV9 and TRBJ1-1; D gene ambiguous. The length of the CDR3 is 14 residues. Germline assignment: CDR1 SGDLS and CDR2 YYNGEE. Trimming took 0 bases from V and 5 from J, leaving 11 bases between them. CDR3 in amino acids: CASSVGGPETEAFF. CDR3 DNA sequence: TGTGCCAGCAGCGTAGGCGGCCCGGAAACTGAAGCTTTCTTT.

This CDR3 is CASSLAWGDTEAFF. The CDR3 nucleotides are TGCGCCAGCAGCTTGGCTTGGGGGGACACTGAAGCTTTCTTT. The rearrangement links TRBV5-1 to TRBJ1-1; a possible D gene is TRBD1 (5 bases). Between the trimmed V and J ends, which lost 0 bases and 3 bases, there was a span of 9 bases. CDR1 is SGHRS, CDR2 YFSETQ, per germline. CDR3 length equals 14 residues.

In its sample, this clonotype was seen a few times. V and J are TRBV7-9 and TRBJ2-7; no firm D call. In germline, CDR1 is SEHNR, CDR2 FQNEAQ (reference sequence). V shed 5 bases and J shed 2 bases, with 7 bases lying between them. The CDR3 loop spans 12 amino acids. The CDR3 region has the DNA TGTGCCAGCAGCCGTACAGCCTACGAGCAGTACTTC. It yields the protein CASSRTAYEQYF.

The chain employs TRBV19 and TRBJ1-1; D gene unclear. Germline V gene lookup returns CDR1 LNHDA and CDR2 SQIVND (reference sequence). The V and J ends lost 3 bases and 5 bases respectively, with 16 bases between them. This CDR3 is built from 15 residues. The CDR3: CASSIPWVIGTEAFF. CDR3 sequence (DNA): TGTGCCAGTAGTATCCCGTGGGTTATTGGGACTGAAGCTTTCTTT.

V and J are TRBV6-2 or TRBV6-3 and TRBJ2-1; 7 nucleotides line up with TRBD2. The CDR3 runs to 14 residues. The V and J ends lost 10 bases and 5 bases, in that order; junction bases with no gene match: 11. CDR1 and CDR2 (germline): MNHEY, SVGEGT. This CDR3 is CATHSGRNHNEQFF. The CDR3 nucleotides are TGTGCCACACATAGCGGGCGCAATCACAATGAGCAGTTCTTC.

This chain connects TRBV7-8 to TRBJ1-5; 9 bases fit TRBD1. The length of the CDR3 is 17 residues. V dropped 1 base and J dropped 0; count of bases not matched to a gene: 4. Looked up from germline, CDR1 is SGHVS and CDR2 is FQNEAQ. For the CDR3, the DNA is TGTGCCAGCAGCTTAGATACAGGGGGCGTTAGCAATCAGCCCCAGCATTTT. This translates into CASSLDTGGVSNQPQHF.

This clonotype has a handful of counts. V gene TRBV4-1 combines with J gene TRBJ2-3; TRBD2 aligns across 9 bases. CDR1 is MGHRA, CDR2 YSYEKL, per germline. This CDR3 is built from 15 residues. V trimming: 2 bases; J trimming: 3 bases; junction bases outside the gene matches: 3. In nucleotides, the CDR3 is TGCGCCAGCAGCCAAAGACTAGCGGAAACAGATACGCAGTATTTT. Amino acids: CASSQRLAETDTQYF.

This clonotype was seen a handful of times. The chain has TRBV7-9 and TRBJ2-5; 7 positions agree with TRBD2. V lost 3 bases and J lost 5; bases outside the gene matches: 6. This CDR3 has 14 residues. CDR1 and CDR2 from the germline V gene are SEHNR and FQNEAQ (reference sequence). CDR3 sequence: CASSLLGAGETQYF. CDR3 DNA: TGTGCCAGCAGCTTGCTTGGAGCGGGGGAGACCCAGTACTTC.

The chain employs TRBV12-3 or TRBV12-4 and TRBJ1-2; D not resolved. CDR3 size: 13 residues. V was trimmed by 5 bases and J by 4 bases, leaving 11 bases between them. CDR3 sequence: CASSVGNTYGYTF. The DNA for the CDR3 is TGTGCCAGCAGTGTAGGGAACACCTATGGCTACACCTTC.

This CDR3 reads CASSLVGGAVVETQYF. The DNA of the CDR3 is TGTGCCAGCAGCTTAGTAGGAGGGGCGGTCGTGGAGACCCAGTACTTC. The chain carries TRBV7-2 and TRBJ2-5, with D perhaps matching TRBD2 (6 bases). Germline V gives CDR1 SGHTA, CDR2 FQGNSA. This CDR3 is 16 amino acids long. The V end was cut by 1 base, the J end by 5 bases, with 17 bases between.

The chain is built from TRBV5-5 and TRBJ1-1; the D is unclear. The CDR3 has 13 amino acids. Germline V lookup: CDR1 SGHKS, CDR2 YYEKEE (reference sequence). Trimming cost V 5 bases and J 1 base, with 9 bases left between them. The CDR3 coding sequence is TGTGCCAGCAGACCCCCGGGGAACACTGAAGCTTTCTTT. Its translation: CASRPPGNTEAFF.

In its sample, this clonotype was seen a few times. This chain connects TRBV12-3 or TRBV12-4 to TRBJ1-1; TRBD1 aligns across 7 bases. The CDR3 runs 13 residues. V gave up 6 bases and J gave up 4 bases; unmatched junction bases: 5. The CDR3: CASRRGTVTEAFF. The CDR3 region has the DNA TGTGCCAGCAGACGCGGGACAGTCACTGAAGCTTTCTTT.

V gene TRBV14 combines with J gene TRBJ2-7; D not certain. The CDR3 contains 15 residues. The germline gives CDR1 SGHDN, CDR2 FVKESK. V gave up 6 bases and J gave up 0 bases, with 15 bases separating them. The chain's CDR3 is CASRPPRNVSYEQYV. The CDR3 nucleotides are TGTGCCAGCAGACCTCCTAGGAATGTCTCCTACGAGCAGTACGTC.

The chain has TRBV6-2 or TRBV6-3 and TRBJ1-5; no firm D call. The V end lost 2 bases, the J end lost 5 bases, and 10 bases lay between the germline ends. Germline V gene data show CDR1 as MNHEY and CDR2 as SVGEGT. The CDR3 extends over 14 amino acids. The CDR3 coding sequence is TGTGCCAGCAGTTACGGTTGGGTGGATCAGCCCCAGCATTTT. Residues: CASSYGWVDQPQHF.

This rearrangement joins TRBV12-5 to TRBJ2-7, with 7 bases aligning to TRBD1. V lost 6 bases to trimming and J lost 1 base; unmatched junction nucleotides: 3. There are 13 residues in the CDR3. CDR1 and CDR2 (germline): LGHNT, FRNRAP. CDR3 loop: CASGPGQSYEQYF. The DNA for the CDR3 is TGTGCTAGTGGGCCGGGACAGTCCTACGAGCAGTACTTC.

This clonotype was counted a few times. The CDR3 DNA reads TGTGCCAGCAGCTCCCTGGACAGGTTATCGAACACTGAAGCTTTCTTT. It specifies CASSSLDRLSNTEAFF. The chain has TRBV5-8 and TRBJ1-1, with 7 bases lining up with TRBD1. This CDR3 has 16 amino acids. Trimming took 3 bases from V and 1 from J; bases not matched to a gene: 9. Germline loops: CDR1 SGHTS, CDR2 YDEGEE.

This clonotype was counted between two and nine times. The chain uses TRBV6-6 and TRBJ1-2; a weak D match, TRBD1 (5 bases). The CDR3 is made up of 15 amino acids. Germline values: CDR1 MNHNY, CDR2 SVGAGI (reference sequence). The germline V and J ends were trimmed by 11 bases and 4 bases, with 23 bases remaining between them. CDR3 protein: CAVPTAGPDLYGYTF. CDR3 sequence (DNA): TGTGCCGTCCCAACTGCGGGGCCCGATCTCTATGGCTACACCTTC.

The J gene is TRBJ1-1, the V gene TRBV15; 10 bases line up with TRBD1. V lost 0 bases to trimming and J lost 3 bases; unmatched junction nucleotides: 4. The germline V gene encodes CDR1 LNHNV and CDR2 YYDKDF (reference sequence). This CDR3 spans 16 amino acids. The CDR3, as DNA: TGTGCCACCAGCAGAGACTGGGACAGGGGATACACTGAAGCTTTCTTT. This gives the protein CATSRDWDRGYTEAFF.

V usage is TRBV4-3 and J usage is TRBJ2-2; the D gene is possibly TRBD1 (5 bases). This CDR3 contains 15 residues. V was cut by 4 bases and J by 2 bases, with 11 bases left in between. Per the germline V gene, CDR1 is LGHNA and CDR2 is YSLEER. Here the CDR3 DNA reads TGCGCCAGCAGCCCGACAGCCATCAACACCGGGGAGCTGTTTTTT. Its protein product is CASSPTAINTGELFF.

This clonotype turned up a few times. The V gene is TRBV6-5, the J gene TRBJ2-1; weak D call: TRBD2 (5 bases). The CDR3 length is 14 residues. Trimming removed 3 bases at V and 11 bases at J, with 17 bases between. CDR1 and CDR2 from the germline V gene are MNHEY and SVGAGI. The CDR3 loop reads CASSYGLAGKKQFF. The CDR3 coding sequence is TGTGCCAGCAGTTATGGCCTGGCCGGGAAAAAGCAGTTCTTC.

This clonotype was detected only a few times. The chain combines TRBV4-3 with TRBJ2-7, with TRBD1 identical over 8 bases. Per germline, CDR1 LGHNA and CDR2 YSLEER. The CDR3 covers 16 residues. The trim removed 0 bases at V and 7 bases at J, leaving 11 bases unmatched. This chain's CDR3 is CASSQDEGGQVGEQYV. The CDR3 DNA reads as TGCGCCAGCAGCCAAGATGAGGGGGGACAGGTGGGAGAGCAGTACGTC.

V gene TRBV19 combines with J gene TRBJ1-2; D might be TRBD1 (5 bases). The CDR3 spans 14 residues. Deletions cut 5 bases from V and 10 bases from J, with 20 bases between. CDR1 LNHDA and CDR2 SQIVND come from the germline V gene (reference sequence). The CDR3 sequence: CASSGTAGPWDYTF. CDR3 nucleotides: TGTGCCAGTAGTGGAACCGCAGGGCCCTGGGACTACACCTTC.

This clonotype occurred a few times. The chain carries TRBV10-3 and TRBJ1-2; D is uncertain. V gave up 7 bases and J gave up 6 bases, with 15 bases separating them. This CDR3 contains 13 residues. Germline CDR1 reads ENHRY; CDR2 reads SYGVKD. The CDR3 loop reads CAIIDPTRNGYTF. The CDR3 nucleotides are TGTGCCATCATCGATCCTACACGTAATGGCTACACCTTC.

This clonotype was observed a handful of times. As DNA, the CDR3 is TGTGCCAGCAGCGTGGGGGGCACTGAAGCTTTCTTT. This codes for CASSVGGTEAFF. The rearrangement joins TRBV9 to TRBJ1-1; D is possibly TRBD1 (5 bases). V was cut by 2 bases and J by 4 bases, with 6 bases left in between. The germline CDR1 and CDR2 sequences are SGDLS and YYNGEE. This CDR3 is built from 12 residues.

This clonotype came up a few times. The CDR3 coding sequence is TGTGCCAGCAGTTTACTCCTGGTCACTGAAGCTTTCTTT. It specifies CASSLLLVTEAFF. This chain links TRBV12-3 or TRBV12-4 with TRBJ1-1; D remains ambiguous. The CDR3 length is 13 residues. V was shortened by 2 bases and J by 4 bases, with 8 bases between the two germline ends.

The chain carries TRBV7-9 and TRBJ2-3, with 8 bases that match TRBD1. Germline CDR1 is SEHNR and CDR2 is FQNEAQ (reference sequence). The CDR3 contains 15 residues. Germline trimming cut 4 bases from V and 2 bases from J; bases unmatched to any gene: 5. DNA of the CDR3: TGTGCCAGCAGCTCGGACAGGGATTACACAGATACGCAGTATTTT. Translating it yields CASSSDRDYTDTQYF.

The V call is TRBV7-2, the J call TRBJ2-1; perhaps D is TRBD1 or TRBD2 (5 bases each). CDR1 and CDR2 from the germline V gene are SGHTA and FQGNSA. The CDR3 is 14 amino acids. V was trimmed by 5 bases and J by 7 bases, leaving 15 bases between them. CDR3 region: CASSPGTSGNEQFF. CDR3 bases: TGTGCCAGCAGCCCGGGGACGTCGGGTAATGAGCAGTTCTTC.